This record looks at one TCR beta chain sequence and its context. Its antigen is currently unknown. This entry is derived from a study of PD-1 blockade in classical Hodgkin lymphoma. General study results and limits: The drivers behind the repertoire differences, possibly disease activity or prior therapy, remain undefined. When set against healthy donors, newly diagnosed patients were reported to show lower baseline TCR diversity.

Method: immunoSEQ multiplex PCR; TCRdb's copy keeps in-frame clones and lacks some. The sample lists 45,000 or so clones, roughly 88% occurring once. The CDR3 is 16 amino acids. The ends were cut back, 0 bases at V and 2 bases at J, with 10 bases in the middle. The germline V gene encodes CDR1 MNHNS and CDR2 SASEGT. Regarding time point: newly diagnosed, previously untreated cHL patient sample. Comparison used PBMCs from newly diagnosed, untreated classical Hodgkin lymphoma. The sequenced sample consisted of peripheral blood mononuclear cells (PBMCs). The gene calls are TRBV6-1 and TRBJ2-2; D ambiguous. The sequence came from a human donor with classical Hodgkin lymphoma. CDR3 sequence reads: CASSEALGLNTGELFF. CDR3 sequence (DNA): TGTGCCAGCAGTGAAGCGCTCGGGCTAAACACCGGGGAGCTGTTTTTT.